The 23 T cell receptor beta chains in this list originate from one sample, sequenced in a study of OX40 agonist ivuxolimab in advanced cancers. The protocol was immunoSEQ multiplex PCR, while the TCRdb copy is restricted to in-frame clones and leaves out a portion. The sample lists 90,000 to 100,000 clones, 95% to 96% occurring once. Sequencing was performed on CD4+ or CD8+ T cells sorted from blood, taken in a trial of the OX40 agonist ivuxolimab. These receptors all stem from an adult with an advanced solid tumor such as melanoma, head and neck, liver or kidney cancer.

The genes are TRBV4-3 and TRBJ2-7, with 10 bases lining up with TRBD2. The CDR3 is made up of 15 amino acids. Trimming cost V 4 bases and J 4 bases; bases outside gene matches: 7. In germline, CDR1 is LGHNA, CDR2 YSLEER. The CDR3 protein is CASSPGAGGPYEQYF. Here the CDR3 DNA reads TGCGCCAGCAGCCCAGGAGCGGGAGGGCCGTACGAGCAGTACTTC.

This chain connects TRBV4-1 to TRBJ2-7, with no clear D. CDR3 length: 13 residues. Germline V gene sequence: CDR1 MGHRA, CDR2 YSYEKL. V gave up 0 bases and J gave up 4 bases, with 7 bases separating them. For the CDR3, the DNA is TGCGCCAGCAGCCAAGAGGGCGGTTACGAGCAGTACTTC. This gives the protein CASSQEGGYEQYF.

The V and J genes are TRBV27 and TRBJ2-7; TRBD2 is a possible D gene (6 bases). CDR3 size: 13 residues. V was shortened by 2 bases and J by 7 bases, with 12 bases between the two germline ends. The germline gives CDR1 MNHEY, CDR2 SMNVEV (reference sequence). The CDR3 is CASSLVAGREQYF. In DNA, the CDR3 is TGTGCCAGCAGTTTAGTCGCAGGGAGGGAGCAGTACTTC.

The DNA of the CDR3 is TGTGCCAGTAGTATAGCCTCGGGAGGGGTGAATGAGCAGTTCTTC. Protein product: CASSIASGGVNEQFF. The chain carries TRBV19 and TRBJ2-1; 8 bases map to TRBD2. The CDR3 runs to 15 residues. CDR1 and CDR2 (germline): LNHDA, SQIVND (reference sequence). Unmatched junction bases numbered 6, after V lost 1 base and J lost 7 bases.

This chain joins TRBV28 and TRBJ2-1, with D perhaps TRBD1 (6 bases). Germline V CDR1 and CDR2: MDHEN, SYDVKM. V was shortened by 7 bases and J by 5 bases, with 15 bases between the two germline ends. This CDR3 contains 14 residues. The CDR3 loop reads CASITYRAHNEQFF. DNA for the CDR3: TGTGCCAGCATTACCTACAGGGCCCACAATGAGCAGTTCTTC.

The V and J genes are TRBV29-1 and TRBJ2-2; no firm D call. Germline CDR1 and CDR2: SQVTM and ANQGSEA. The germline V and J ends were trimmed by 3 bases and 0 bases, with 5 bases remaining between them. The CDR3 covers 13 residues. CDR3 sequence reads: CSVDRTNTGELFF. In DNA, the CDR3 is TGCAGCGTTGACAGAACGAACACCGGGGAGCTGTTTTTT.

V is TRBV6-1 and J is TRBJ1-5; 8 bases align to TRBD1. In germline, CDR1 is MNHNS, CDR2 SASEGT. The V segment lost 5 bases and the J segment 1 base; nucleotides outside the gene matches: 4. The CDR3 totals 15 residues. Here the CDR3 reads CASSSRTGSNQPQHF. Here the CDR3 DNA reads TGTGCCAGCAGTTCCAGGACAGGGAGCAATCAGCCCCAGCATTTT.

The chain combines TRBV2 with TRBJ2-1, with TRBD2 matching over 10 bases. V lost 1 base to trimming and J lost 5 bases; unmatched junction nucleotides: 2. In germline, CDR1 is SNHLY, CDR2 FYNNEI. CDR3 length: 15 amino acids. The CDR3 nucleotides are TGTGCCAGCAGTGAAGGACTAGCGGGCCACAATGAGCAGTTCTTC. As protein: CASSEGLAGHNEQFF. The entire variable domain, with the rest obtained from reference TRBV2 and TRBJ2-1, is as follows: EPEVTQTPSHQVTQMGQEVILRCVPISNHLYFYWYRQILGQKVEFLVSFYNNEISEKSEIFDDQFSVERPDGSNFTLKIRSTKLEDSAMYFCASSEGLAGHNEQFFGPGTRLTVL.

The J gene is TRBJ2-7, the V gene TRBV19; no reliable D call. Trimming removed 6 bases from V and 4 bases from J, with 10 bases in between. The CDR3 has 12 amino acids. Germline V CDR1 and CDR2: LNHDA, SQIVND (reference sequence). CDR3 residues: CASRGQNYEQYF. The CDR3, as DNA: TGTGCCAGTAGAGGGCAGAATTACGAGCAGTACTTC.

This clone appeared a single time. DNA for the CDR3: TGTGCCAGCAGAGACAAGGGGCCTCGGGAGACCCAGTACTTC. Translation gives CASRDKGPRETQYF. The genes are TRBV6-5 and TRBJ2-5; possible D gene TRBD1, 5 bases. Germline V gives CDR1 MNHEY, CDR2 SVGAGI. Deletions cut 6 bases from V and 5 bases from J, with 16 bases between. The CDR3 runs to 14 residues.

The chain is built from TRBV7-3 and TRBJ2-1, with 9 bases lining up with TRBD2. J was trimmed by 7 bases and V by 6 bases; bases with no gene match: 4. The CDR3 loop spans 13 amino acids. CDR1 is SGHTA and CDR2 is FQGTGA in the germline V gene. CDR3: CASRYSGRNEQFF. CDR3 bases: TGTGCCAGCAGGTACAGCGGGAGGAATGAGCAGTTCTTC.

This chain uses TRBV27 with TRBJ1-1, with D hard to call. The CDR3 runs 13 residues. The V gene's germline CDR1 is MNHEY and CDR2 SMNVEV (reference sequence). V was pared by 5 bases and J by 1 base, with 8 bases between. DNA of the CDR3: TGTGCCAGCAGTCCACGGGGGAACACTGAAGCTTTCTTT. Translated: CASSPRGNTEAFF.

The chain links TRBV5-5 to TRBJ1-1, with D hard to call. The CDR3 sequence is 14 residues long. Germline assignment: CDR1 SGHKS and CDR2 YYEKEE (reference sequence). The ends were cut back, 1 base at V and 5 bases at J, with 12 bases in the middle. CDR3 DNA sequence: TGTGCCAGCAGCTTGAATTCGGGGTATACTGAAGCTTTCTTT. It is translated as CASSLNSGYTEAFF.

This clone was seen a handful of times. The CDR3 here is CASSFQGGGKPQHF. The CDR3 nucleotides read TGTGCCAGCAGTTTTCAGGGGGGAGGGAAGCCCCAGCATTTT. The V and J genes are TRBV27 and TRBJ1-5; TRBD1 matches 7 bases. The CDR3 has 14 residues. V was clipped by 3 bases and J by 8 bases; unmatched bases: 7. Germline CDR1 reads MNHEY; CDR2 reads SMNVEV (reference sequence).

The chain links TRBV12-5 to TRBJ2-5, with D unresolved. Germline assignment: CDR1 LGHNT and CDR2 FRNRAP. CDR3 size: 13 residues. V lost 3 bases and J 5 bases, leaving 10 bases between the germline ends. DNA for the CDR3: TGTGCTAGTGGTTTCCCCCCCGAGGAGACCCAGTACTTC. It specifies CASGFPPEETQYF.

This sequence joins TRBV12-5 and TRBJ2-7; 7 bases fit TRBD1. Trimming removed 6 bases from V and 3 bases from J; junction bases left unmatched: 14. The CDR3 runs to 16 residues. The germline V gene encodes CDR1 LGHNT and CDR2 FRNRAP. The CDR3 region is CASGPGQVLLNYEQYF. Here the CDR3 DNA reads TGTGCTAGTGGCCCCGGACAGGTCCTCCTAAACTACGAGCAGTACTTC.

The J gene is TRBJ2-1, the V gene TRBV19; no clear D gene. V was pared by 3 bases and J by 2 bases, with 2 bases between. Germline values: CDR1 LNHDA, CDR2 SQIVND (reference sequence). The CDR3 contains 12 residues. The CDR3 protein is CASSIPYNEQFF. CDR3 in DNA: TGTGCCAGTAGTATTCCCTACAATGAGCAGTTCTTC.

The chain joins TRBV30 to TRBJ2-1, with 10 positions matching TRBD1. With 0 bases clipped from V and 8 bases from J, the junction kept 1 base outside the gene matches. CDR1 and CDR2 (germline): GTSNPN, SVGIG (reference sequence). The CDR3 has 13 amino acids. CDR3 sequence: CAWSVGTGDEQFF. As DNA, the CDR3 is TGTGCCTGGAGTGTAGGGACAGGGGATGAGCAGTTCTTC.

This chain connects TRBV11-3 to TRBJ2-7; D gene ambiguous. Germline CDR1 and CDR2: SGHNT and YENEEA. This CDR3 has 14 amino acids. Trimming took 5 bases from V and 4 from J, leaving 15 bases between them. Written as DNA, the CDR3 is TGTGCCAGCAGCCCCGAGGCTGGGTCATACGAGCAGTACTTC. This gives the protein CASSPEAGSYEQYF.

CDR3 bases: TGTGCCAGCAGCCAGTTAATCGGAGCGGGGGGGCAGGCAGATACGCAGTATTTT. Protein sequence: CASSQLIGAGGQADTQYF. The V and J genes are TRBV4-2 and TRBJ2-3; 10 positions match TRBD2. The V gene end was trimmed by 3 bases and the J gene end by 4 bases; junction bases not matched to a gene: 13. Germline assignment: CDR1 LGHNA and CDR2 YNFKEQ. This CDR3 has 18 residues.

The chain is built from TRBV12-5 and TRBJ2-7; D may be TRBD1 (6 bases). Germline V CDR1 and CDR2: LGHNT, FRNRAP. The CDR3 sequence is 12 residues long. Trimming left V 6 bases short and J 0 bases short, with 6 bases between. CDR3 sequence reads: CASGDSSYEQYF. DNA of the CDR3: TGTGCTAGTGGGGACAGCTCCTACGAGCAGTACTTC.

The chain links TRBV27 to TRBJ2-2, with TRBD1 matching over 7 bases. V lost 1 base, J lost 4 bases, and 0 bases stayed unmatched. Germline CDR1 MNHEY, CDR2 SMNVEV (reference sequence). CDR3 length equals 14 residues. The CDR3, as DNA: TGTGCCAGCAGTTTATGGACAGGCACCGGGGAGCTGTTTTTT. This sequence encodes CASSLWTGTGELFF.

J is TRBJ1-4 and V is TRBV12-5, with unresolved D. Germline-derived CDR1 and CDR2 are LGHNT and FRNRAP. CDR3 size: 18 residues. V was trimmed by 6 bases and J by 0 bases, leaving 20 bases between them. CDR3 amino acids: CASGLFPEVRTTNEKLFF. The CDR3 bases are TGTGCTAGTGGCCTTTTCCCAGAGGTTCGGACAACTAATGAAAAACTGTTTTTT.